These 25 T cell receptor beta chains were all obtained from the same sample, sequenced in a study of prognosis after radiotherapy for stage I lung cancer. Researchers used two-round multiplex PCR to amplify TCR beta CDR3 starting from genomic DNA. The first round of PCR was done with primers that matched each TRBV and TRBJ gene. TCRdb called the multiplex PCR reads again in MiXCR, with one record for every CDR3 protein. Of some 30,000 distinct CDR3 sequences listed, over 45% were seen once; the top ten hold 16%. The sequencing used PBMCs, collected before or after stereotactic body radiation therapy (not recorded which). The receptors shown here come from a donor of 50 years or more with non-small cell lung cancer.

In its sample, this clonotype was seen many times. The V and J genes are TRBV12-3 or TRBV12-4 and TRBJ2-6; no definite D call. Trimming shortened V by 2 bases and J by 4 bases, and 3 bases separated the two germline ends. The CDR3 consists of 13 residues. The CDR3 here is CASSLTGANVLTF. Here the CDR3 DNA reads TGTGCCAGCAGTTTAACAGGGGCCAACGTCCTGACTTTC.

This clonotype came up many times. The rearrangement uses TRBV3-1 and TRBJ1-1; D unclear. V was trimmed by 6 bases and J by 4 bases, leaving 15 bases between them. CDR3 size: 14 residues. Germline loops: CDR1 LGHDT, CDR2 YNNKEL (reference sequence). The CDR3 DNA reads TGTGCCAGCAGACCCCGCTCGTCCGGCACTGAAGCTTTCTTT. It translates to CASRPRSSGTEAFF.

Worth noting for this clonotype: A far larger clone is only one base removed, so a read error is likely. The chain employs TRBV6-5 and TRBJ2-5; the D gene is possibly TRBD1 (5 bases). CDR1 is MNHEY, CDR2 SVGAGI, per germline. The CDR3 consists of 15 residues. V was cut by 6 bases and J by 4 bases, with 18 bases left in between. The CDR3: CASSPMTPGSETQYF. The CDR3 coding sequence is TGTGCCAGCAGCCCTATGACCCCAGGGTCAGAGACCCAGTACTTC.

This clonotype was seen at least ten times. The chain employs TRBV12-3 or TRBV12-4 and TRBJ2-7; possibly TRBD1 for D (6 bases). Trimming took 2 bases from V and 4 from J, leaving 9 bases between them. This CDR3 has 13 amino acids. CDR3 in amino acids: CASSLRGLYEQYF. As DNA, the CDR3 is TGTGCCAGCAGTTTAAGGGGGTTGTACGAGCAGTACTTC.

Concerning this clonotype itself: A read error likely explains this, since a far larger clone differs by one base. The chain couples TRBV7-9 to TRBJ1-2; tentative D call: TRBD1 (6 bases). The germline V gene encodes CDR1 SEHNR and CDR2 FQNEAQ (reference sequence). CDR3 length: 13 amino acids. The V end was cut by 6 bases, the J end by 8 bases, with 16 bases between. As DNA, the CDR3 is TGTGCCAGCAGATCAAAAGGGGGGGCAGGCTACACCTTC. It encodes CASRSKGGAGYTF.

This rearrangement joins TRBV20-1 to TRBJ2-7, with D possibly matching TRBD1 (6 bases). The germline gives CDR1 DFQATT, CDR2 SNEGSKA (reference sequence). The CDR3 extends over 14 amino acids. The V gene lost 0 bases and the J gene lost 3 bases, with 12 bases spanning the gap. The CDR3 coding sequence is TGCAGTGCTAGAGATGCGCAGGGGTACTACGAGCAGTACTTC. Encoded protein: CSARDAQGYYEQYF.

The table lists this clonotype with many counts. The chain couples TRBV19 to TRBJ2-1; 7 bases agree with TRBD2. The junction had 12 bases not matched to a gene; V was cut back by 2 bases and J by 5 bases. CDR1 and CDR2 from the germline V gene are LNHDA and SQIVND (reference sequence). The CDR3 contains 17 residues. CDR3 nucleotides: TGTGCCAGTAGTATACCCGGGGGGATAGCGGAGGACAATGAGCAGTTCTTC. This encodes CASSIPGGIAEDNEQFF. The full variable domain, completed using reference TRBV19 and TRBJ2-1, is DGGITQSPKYLFRKEGQNVTLSCEQNLNHDAMYWYRQDPGQGLRLIYYSQIVNDFQKGDIAEGYSVSREKKESFPLTVTSAQKNPTAFYLCASSIPGGIAEDNEQFFGPGTRLTVL.

This clonotype was seen only once. A far bigger clonotype differs at one base, so this is likely a read error. This sequence joins TRBV6-1 and TRBJ2-1; 7 nucleotides line up with TRBD1. V shed 3 bases, J shed 7 bases, and the junction held 9 bases outside the gene matches. Germline values: CDR1 MNHNS, CDR2 SASEGT. The CDR3 is 15 amino acids. CDR3 DNA: TGTGCCAGCAGTGACTCGAGACAGGGTGTTAATGAGCAGTTCTTC. Encoded protein: CASSDSRQGVNEQFF.

Worth noting for this clonotype: Given a much more abundant clone one base away, this may be a read error. The chain links TRBV6-1 to TRBJ2-5; D gene ambiguous. This CDR3 is 14 amino acids long. Germline V gene sequence: CDR1 MNHNS, CDR2 SASEGT. V lost 7 bases, J lost 5 bases, and 17 bases lay in between. The CDR3 loop reads CASISLPAQETQYF. CDR3 DNA: TGTGCCAGCATTTCCCTCCCAGCCCAGGAGACCCAGTACTTC.

This clonotype is medium-sized in the sample. The rearrangement uses TRBV5-1 and TRBJ2-2; weak D call: TRBD1 (5 bases). This CDR3 spans 13 amino acids. Germline V gene data show CDR1 as SGHRS and CDR2 as YFSETQ. V was shortened by 5 bases and J by 7 bases, with 12 bases between the two germline ends. CDR3: CASRQQADGELFF. As DNA, the CDR3 is TGCGCCAGCAGACAACAGGCGGACGGGGAGCTGTTTTTT.

This clonotype was seen at least ten times. The chain employs TRBV7-2 and TRBJ2-3; 11 bases map to TRBD1. V lost 5 bases, J lost 3 bases, and 4 bases stayed unmatched. Germline V gene data show CDR1 as SGHTA and CDR2 as FQGNSA. The CDR3 has 15 residues. The CDR3 loop is CASSRTGGSTDTQYF. Here the CDR3 DNA reads TGTGCCAGCAGCAGGACAGGGGGCTCGACAGATACGCAGTATTTT.

Points on this clonotype: This probably arose from a read error, given a far larger clone one base away. The chain has TRBV6-5 and TRBJ2-7, with TRBD2 matching 8 bases. The length of the CDR3 is 18 residues. Germline values: CDR1 MNHEY, CDR2 SVGAGI. The ends lost 6 bases at V and 0 bases at J; junction bases unmatched: 16. CDR3 sequence (DNA): TGTGCCAGCAGCCCCGGGACTAGAGGGAAGGGGAGCTCCTACGAGCAGTACTTC. This gives the protein CASSPGTRGKGSSYEQYF.

The chain uses TRBV28 and TRBJ2-5; weak D call: TRBD2 (5 bases). In germline, CDR1 is MDHEN, CDR2 SYDVKM. V dropped 2 bases and J dropped 1 base, with 11 bases sitting between them. CDR3 length: 15 residues. The CDR3 sequence is CASSLGLGPQETQYF. In DNA, the CDR3 is TGTGCCAGCAGTTTAGGACTGGGCCCCCAAGAGACCCAGTACTTC.

With regard to this clonotype: The junction departs from germline at one end; a sequencing error may be responsible. The chain couples TRBV19 to TRBJ1-5; no clear D. CDR1 and CDR2 from the germline V gene are LNHDA and SQIVND (reference sequence). This CDR3 has 15 residues. This CDR3 reads CSSSMRPSGDQPQHF. CDR3 DNA sequence: TGTTCCAGTAGTATGCGCCCGTCTGGGGATCAGCCCCAACATTTT.

This chain connects TRBV6-1 to TRBJ1-2; D is perhaps TRBD1 (5 bases). CDR1 is MNHNS, CDR2 SASEGT, per germline. The CDR3 is 16 residues long. Trimming pared 6 bases from V and 7 bases from J, leaving 24 bases between. CDR3 DNA sequence: TGTGCCAGCAGACGCCATGGGGCCTATCCCGGTTGTGGCTACACCTTC. Translating gives CASRRHGAYPGCGYTF.

This clonotype has a count of ten or more. The chain combines TRBV7-8 with TRBJ1-5; no definite D call. CDR1 is SGHVS, CDR2 FQNEAQ, per germline. V lost 4 bases to trimming and J lost 0 bases, with 22 bases between them. The CDR3 is made up of 19 amino acids. CDR3 coding DNA: TGTGCCAGCAGCTCCGCCCAAGGTGGGCCAGATTATAGCAATCAGCCCCAGCATTTT. Encoded protein: CASSSAQGGPDYSNQPQHF.

This clonotype showed up many times. The chain has TRBV9 and TRBJ2-5; D possibly corresponds to TRBD2 (7 bases). The CDR3 contains 15 residues. Trimming took off 4 bases at V and 4 bases at J, with 17 bases between the two ends. Germline lookup yields CDR1 SGDLS and CDR2 YYNGEE. CDR3 sequence (DNA): TGTGCCAGCAGCCTCAGGGGAGGGCCGGGAGAGACCCAGTACTTC. Amino acids: CASSLRGGPGETQYF. Full variable domain (missing parts from reference TRBV9 and TRBJ2-5): DSGVTQTPKHLITATGQRVTLRCSPRSGDLSVYWYQQSLDQGLQFLIQYYNGEERAKGNILERFSAQQFPDLHSELNLSSLELGDSALYFCASSLRGGPGETQYFGPGTRLLVL.

The rearrangement joins TRBV7-9 to TRBJ1-6; 7 positions agree with TRBD1. This CDR3 is built from 16 residues. V was clipped by 7 bases and J by 10 bases; unmatched bases: 16. CDR1 and CDR2 from the germline V gene are SEHNR and FQNEAQ (reference sequence). The CDR3, as DNA: TGTGCCAGCAACGACGACAGGGTCAAACGGAGGTCACCCCTCCACTTT. Translation: CASNDDRVKRRSPLHF.

About this clonotype: This sequence may be a read error, since a much larger clone differs from it by one base. The chain links TRBV7-9 to TRBJ2-7; D is unclear. The CDR3 totals 13 residues. V was cut by 1 base and J by 3 bases, with 7 bases left in between. CDR1 SEHNR and CDR2 FQNEAQ come from the germline V gene (reference sequence). CDR3 in DNA: TGTGCCAGCAGCTTAGGGCTAAACTACGAGCAGTACTTC. It yields the protein CASSLGLNYEQYF.

There are many counts of this clonotype. The rearrangement links TRBV28 to TRBJ2-7; 10 nucleotides align to TRBD2. Losses at the gene ends were 5 bases for V and 4 bases for J; bases not matched to a gene: 11. The CDR3 loop spans 16 amino acids. Germline V lookup: CDR1 MDHEN, CDR2 SYDVKM. The CDR3 coding sequence is TGTGCCAGCAGTCCGAACCCTAGCGGGAGATTTTACGAGCAGTACTTC. Protein: CASSPNPSGRFYEQYF.

By its share, this clonotype is medium-sized. The CDR3 protein is CASSRITGELFF. CDR3 nucleotide sequence: TGTGCCAGCAGCCGTATCACCGGGGAGCTGTTTTTT. J is TRBJ2-2 and V is TRBV11-3; D unresolved. V was clipped by 5 bases and J by 4 bases, with 5 bases between them. The CDR3 has 12 residues. CDR1 and CDR2 from the germline V gene are SGHNT and YENEEA.

This clonotype showed up many times. The chain couples TRBV18 to TRBJ2-5; D perhaps matches TRBD2 (5 bases). The germline V and J ends were trimmed by 3 bases and 6 bases, with 11 bases remaining between them. CDR3 length: 13 amino acids. Germline-derived CDR1 and CDR2 are KGHSH and LQKENI. The CDR3 reads CASSPGVSQTQYF. CDR3 DNA sequence: TGTGCCAGCTCACCCGGGGTGTCACAGACCCAGTACTTC.

This clonotype has just a few counts. A much more abundant neighbour one base away suggests this may be a read error. The genes are TRBV25-1 and TRBJ1-1; maybe TRBD1 (6 bases). The CDR3 totals 15 residues. CDR1 and CDR2 from the germline V gene are MGHDK and SYGVNS. V was shortened by 4 bases and J by 4 bases, with 16 bases between the two germline ends. The chain's CDR3 is CASSGPRGLITEAFF. The CDR3 DNA follows: TGTGCCAGCAGTGGGCCGAGGGGGTTAATCACTGAAGCTTTCTTT.

The sample holds many counts of this clonotype. The chain has TRBV6-5 and TRBJ1-2; D uncertain. Looked up from germline, CDR1 is MNHEY and CDR2 is SVGAGI. V gave up 6 bases and J gave up 7 bases, with 18 bases separating them. There are 14 residues in the CDR3. The CDR3 region has the DNA TGTGCCAGCAGACGGGCCTCTCCGATTTTTGGCTACACCTTC. Translated, it gives CASRRASPIFGYTF.

This clonotype was found many times. The chain has TRBV7-2 and TRBJ2-4, with TRBD2 identical over 8 bases. CDR3 length equals 16 residues. Per germline, CDR1 SGHTA and CDR2 FQGNSA. Trimming removed 1 base from V and 0 bases from J; junction bases left unmatched: 2. The CDR3 DNA is TGTGCCAGCAGCTTAGGCGGGAGGCAAGCCAAAAACATTCAGTACTTC. Translating gives CASSLGGRQAKNIQYF. Combining the CDR3 with reference TRBV7-2 and TRBJ2-4 gives the whole variable domain GAGVSQSPSNKVTEKGKDVELRCDPISGHTALYWYRQSLGQGLEFLIYFQGNSAPDKSGLPSDRFSAERTGGSVSTLTIQRTQQEDSAVYLCASSLGGRQAKNIQYFGAGTRLSVL.